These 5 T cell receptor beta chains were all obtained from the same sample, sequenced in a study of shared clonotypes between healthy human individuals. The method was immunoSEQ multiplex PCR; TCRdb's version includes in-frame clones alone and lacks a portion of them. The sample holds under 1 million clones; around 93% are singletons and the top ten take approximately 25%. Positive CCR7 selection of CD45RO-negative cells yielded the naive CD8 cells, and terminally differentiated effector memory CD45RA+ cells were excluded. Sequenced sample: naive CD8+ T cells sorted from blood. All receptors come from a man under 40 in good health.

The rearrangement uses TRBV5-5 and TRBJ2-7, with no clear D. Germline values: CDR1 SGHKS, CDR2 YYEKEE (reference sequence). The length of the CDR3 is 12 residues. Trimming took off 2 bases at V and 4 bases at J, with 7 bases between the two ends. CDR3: CASSLGNYEQYF. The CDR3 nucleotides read TGTGCCAGCAGCTTAGGCAATTACGAGCAGTACTTC.

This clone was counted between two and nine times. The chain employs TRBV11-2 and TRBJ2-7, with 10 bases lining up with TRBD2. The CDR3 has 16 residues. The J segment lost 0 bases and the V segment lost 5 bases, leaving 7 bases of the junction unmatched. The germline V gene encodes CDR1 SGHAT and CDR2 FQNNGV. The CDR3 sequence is CASSRGASGGSYEQYF. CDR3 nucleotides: TGTGCCAGCAGCAGGGGGGCTAGCGGGGGCTCCTACGAGCAGTACTTC. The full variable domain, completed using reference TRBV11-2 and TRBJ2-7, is EAGVAQSPRYKIIEKRQSVAFWCNPISGHATLYWYQQILGQGPKLLIQFQNNGVVDDSQLPKDRFSAERLKGVDSTLKIQPAKLEDSAVYLCASSRGASGGSYEQYFGPGTRLTVT.

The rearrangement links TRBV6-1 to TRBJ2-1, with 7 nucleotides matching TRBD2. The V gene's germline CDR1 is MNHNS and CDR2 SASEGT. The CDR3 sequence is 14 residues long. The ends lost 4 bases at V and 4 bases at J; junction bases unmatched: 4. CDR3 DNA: TGTGCCAGCAGTGTAGCGGGCATTTACAATGAGCAGTTCTTC. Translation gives CASSVAGIYNEQFF.

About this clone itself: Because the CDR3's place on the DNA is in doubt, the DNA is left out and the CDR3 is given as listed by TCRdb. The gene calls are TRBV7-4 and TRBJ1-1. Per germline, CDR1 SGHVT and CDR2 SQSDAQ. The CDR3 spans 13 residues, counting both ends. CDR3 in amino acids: CASSFGPGVAAFF.

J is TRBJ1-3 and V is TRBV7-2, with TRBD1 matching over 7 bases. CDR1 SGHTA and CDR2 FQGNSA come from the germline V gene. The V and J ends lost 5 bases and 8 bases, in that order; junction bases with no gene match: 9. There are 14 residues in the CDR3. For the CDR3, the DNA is TGTGCCAGCAGCCCGAAGACAGGGTGGGACACCATATATTTT. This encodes CASSPKTGWDTIYF.